This T cell receptor (beta chain) is drawn from a study of T-cell memory formation after mild COVID-19 (dated by TCRdb to the early 2020s). For context, the study as a whole: TCR sequence clusters from the two donors were found to be largely donor specific. In two donors, T-cell clones that expanded and contracted after mild COVID-19 were followed by sequencing TCRalpha and TCRbeta repertoires longitudinally. Two young, previously healthy adult volunteers, one female and one male, were included in the cohort.

The research as a whole found: The study included only a couple of mild cases, and larger cohorts that include severe cases with pre-infection samples were judged to be necessary. The detection of some responding clones in pre-infection memory suggests that pre-existing cross-reactive memory T cells joined the SARS-CoV-2 response. Contracting CD4+ clones appeared mostly in the CM and EM memory subsets, whereas CD8+ clones were enriched in EMRA. From day 15 to 85, contracting clones showed balanced CD4/CD8 phenotypes, whereas a second wave of clones that expanded from day 15 to 37 leaned towards CD4+. SARS-CoV-2 specificity of the second-wave clones peaking on day 37 was not confirmed.

Counted from cysteine to phenylalanine, this CDR3 has 14 amino acids. Only CDR3 DNA is held: 42 bases, read in frame from base 1. V drops 6 bases and J drops 0 bases, leaving 6 bases in between. This clonotype was observed many times. Its binding antigen is unknown. There are no base qualities to consult, and no much larger clone falls within one base. PBMCs were isolated by Ficoll-Paque density gradient centrifugation. Sequencing relied on an Illumina NovaSeq 6000. Using 5'RACE with constant-segment primers, TCRalpha and TCRbeta cDNA libraries were constructed, with sample barcodes and unique molecular identifiers added in the process. RNA was extracted from every sample with Trizol reagent. Library amplification was performed in two PCR steps, and a second sample barcode and Illumina TruSeq adapters were introduced in the second step. Sequencing of libraries was performed on an Illumina NovaSeq with 2 x 150 bp paired-end reads. From the authors' description of their analysis: With migec v1.2.7, reads were demultiplexed and then collapsed into UMI-guided consensus sequences. Using mixcr v2.1.11, UMI consensuses were aligned to TRA and TRB V and J templates and then assembled into clonotypes. Expanded or contracted clonotypes were those called significant by both edgeR and NoisET, with noise models trained on biological replicates. edgeR calls used a false discovery rate-adjusted p below 0.01 and a log2 fold-change threshold of 1. As an exploratory analysis of dynamics, PCA with hierarchical clustering was applied to max-normalized trajectories of the 1000 most abundant clonotypes. Separately sequenced CD4+ and CD8+ repertoires were used to assign the CD4 or CD8 phenotype of responding clones. In TCRdb, the public reads were trimmed at Q25 with fastp and aligned with MiXCR, with productive beta chains retained. Rows with one shared CDR3 protein collapse into an entry with the most common genes and DNA. The authors' filters were not applied to this entry. Here the sample has approximately 300,000 distinct CDR3 sequences; around a sixth occur a single time. 20% to 25% of the sample lies in the top ten.

This TCR was sampled from a young man who had mild COVID-19 (a few samples of this study predate the infection). The sample titles of this study are shuffled in the database, so cell type and time point are left out; the donor was told from shared clones. Sequencing was done on a sample of PBMCs or a T cell subset sorted from them (not recorded which). The V gene is TRBV12-3 or TRBV12-4 and the J gene is TRBJ1-6, with the D gene call left open. The CDR3 region reads CASRGSSYNSPLHF. Here is the DNA: TGTGCCAGCAGAGGTAGCTCCTATAATTCACCCCTCCACTTT.